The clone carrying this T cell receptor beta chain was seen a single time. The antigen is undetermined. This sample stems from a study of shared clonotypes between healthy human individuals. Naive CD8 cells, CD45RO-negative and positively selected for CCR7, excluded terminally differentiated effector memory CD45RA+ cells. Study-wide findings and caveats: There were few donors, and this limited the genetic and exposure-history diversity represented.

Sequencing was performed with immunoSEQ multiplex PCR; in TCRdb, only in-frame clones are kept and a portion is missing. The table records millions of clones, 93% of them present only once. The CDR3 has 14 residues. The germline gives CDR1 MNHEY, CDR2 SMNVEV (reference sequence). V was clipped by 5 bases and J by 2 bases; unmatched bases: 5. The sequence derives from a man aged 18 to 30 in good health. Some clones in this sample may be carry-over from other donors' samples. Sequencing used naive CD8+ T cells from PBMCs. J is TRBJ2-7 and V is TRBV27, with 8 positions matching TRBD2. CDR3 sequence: CASSEGLAPYEQYF. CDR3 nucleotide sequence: TGTGCCAGCAGTGAAGGACTAGCCCCCTACGAGCAGTACTTC.